Relative to its sample, the clone carrying this T cell receptor beta chain is medium-sized. The antigen is not known. Source study methods: Clinicopathological groups of papillary thyroid cancer showed CDR3 differences that were used to build a distant-metastasis classifier. TCRdb redid the clone calls on the PCR reads using MiXCR. TCRdb, not the authors, supplied the V and J calls. This sample has tens of thousands of clones; 25% to 30% occur once, and the top ten carry about 7.2%. Before thyroid surgery, none of the patients had received any treatment. The data belong to a study of metastatic and nonmetastatic thyroid tumors. Study context: The comparison covered peripheral blood and tumor or nodule tissue in malignant and benign thyroid patients.

Study-wide results and caveats: Relative to benign nodules, malignant thyroid tumors were reportedly characterized by significantly elevated TCR beta diversity in blood and tumor.

This receptor was taken from a female donor with papillary thyroid cancer or a benign thyroid nodule (not recorded which). Some clones in this sample may be carry-over from other donors' samples. The sequencing sample was made of blood.

The CDR3 loop reads CAWIHGVPLPDTEAFF. The CDR3 region has the DNA TGTGCCTGGATCCACGGGGTCCCACTCCCTGACACTGAAGCTTTCTTT. The chain carries TRBV30 and TRBJ1-1; D gene unclear. Germline V gives CDR1 GTSNPN, CDR2 SVGIG (reference sequence). Trimming removed 4 bases from V and 3 bases from J, with 21 bases in between. This CDR3 has 16 residues.